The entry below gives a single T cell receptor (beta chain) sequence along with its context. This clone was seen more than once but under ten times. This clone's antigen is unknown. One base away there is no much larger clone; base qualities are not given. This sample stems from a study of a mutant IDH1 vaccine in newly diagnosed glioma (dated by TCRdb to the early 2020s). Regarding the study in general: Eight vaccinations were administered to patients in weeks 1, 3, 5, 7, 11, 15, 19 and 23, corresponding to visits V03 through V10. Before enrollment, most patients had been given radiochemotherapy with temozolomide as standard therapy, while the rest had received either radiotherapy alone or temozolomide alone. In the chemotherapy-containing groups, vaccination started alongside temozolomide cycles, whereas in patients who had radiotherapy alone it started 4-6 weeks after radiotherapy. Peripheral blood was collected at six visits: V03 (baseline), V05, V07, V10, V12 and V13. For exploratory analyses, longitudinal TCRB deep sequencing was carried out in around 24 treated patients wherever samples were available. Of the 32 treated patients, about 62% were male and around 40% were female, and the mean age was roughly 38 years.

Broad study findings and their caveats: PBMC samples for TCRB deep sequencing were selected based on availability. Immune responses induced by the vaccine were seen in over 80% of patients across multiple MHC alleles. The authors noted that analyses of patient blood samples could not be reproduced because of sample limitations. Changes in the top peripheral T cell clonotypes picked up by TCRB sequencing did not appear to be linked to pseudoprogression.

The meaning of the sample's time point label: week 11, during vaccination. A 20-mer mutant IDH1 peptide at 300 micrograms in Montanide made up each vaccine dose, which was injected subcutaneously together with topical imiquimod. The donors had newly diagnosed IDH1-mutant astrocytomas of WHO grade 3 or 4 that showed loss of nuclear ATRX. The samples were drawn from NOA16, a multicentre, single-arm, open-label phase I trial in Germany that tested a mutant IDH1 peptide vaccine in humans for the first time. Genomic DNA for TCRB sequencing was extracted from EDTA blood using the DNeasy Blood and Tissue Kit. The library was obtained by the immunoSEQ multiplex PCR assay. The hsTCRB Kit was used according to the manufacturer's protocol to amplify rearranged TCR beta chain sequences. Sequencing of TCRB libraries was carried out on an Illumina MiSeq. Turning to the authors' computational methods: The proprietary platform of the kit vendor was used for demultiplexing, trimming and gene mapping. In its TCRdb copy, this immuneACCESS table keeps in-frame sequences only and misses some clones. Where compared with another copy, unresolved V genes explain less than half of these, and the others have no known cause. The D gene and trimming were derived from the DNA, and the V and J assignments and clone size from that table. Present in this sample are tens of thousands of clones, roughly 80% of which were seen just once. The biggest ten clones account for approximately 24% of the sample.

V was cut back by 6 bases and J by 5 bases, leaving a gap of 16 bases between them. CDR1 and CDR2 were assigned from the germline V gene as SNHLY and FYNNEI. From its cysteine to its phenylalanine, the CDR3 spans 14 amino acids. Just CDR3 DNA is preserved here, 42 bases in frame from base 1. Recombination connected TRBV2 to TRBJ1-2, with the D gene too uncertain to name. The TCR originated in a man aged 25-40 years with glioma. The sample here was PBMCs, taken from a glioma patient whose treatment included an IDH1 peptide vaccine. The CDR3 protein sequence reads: CASSGISGSYGYTF. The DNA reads TGTGCCAGCAGCGGGATAAGCGGGTCGTATGGCTACACCTTC.